The T cell receptor (beta chain) under discussion was sequenced for a study of graft-versus-host responses after intestinal transplantation. Trimming at V came to 0 bases and at J to 4 bases, leaving 2 bases not matched to a gene. The CDR3 consists of 16 residues. CDR1 and CDR2 from the germline V gene are MNHEY and SVGAGI. Profiled with immunoSEQ multiplex PCR; TCRdb holds only in-frame clones, not every one. This sample yields 25,000 to 30,000 clones, of which about 95% are seen a single time; 0.82% belongs to the top ten. The sequenced sample was PBMCs, obtained approximately 32 days after intestinal transplant. The chain couples TRBV6-5 to TRBJ2-1; 11 bases fit TRBD2. The TCR was taken from a human patient who received an intestinal transplant, so some T cells may come from the graft donor. CDR3 region: CASSYSTSGMYNEQFF. CDR3 DNA: TGTGCCAGCAGTTACTCGACTAGCGGGATGTACAATGAGCAGTTCTTC.